This passage covers 30 T cell receptor beta chains from one sample sequenced in a study of blood T cell repertoires in COVID-19. Produced via immunoSEQ multiplex PCR; TCRdb's table is partial and in-frame only. Altogether about 130,000 clones are present, about 81% being singletons, with the ten largest covering about 18%. The sequencing input was peripheral blood. Receptors originate from an elderly woman with acute or convalescent COVID-19.

V and J are TRBV6-6 and TRBJ2-1, with 12 bases aligning to TRBD2. The germline V gene has CDR1 MNHNY and CDR2 SVGAGI (reference sequence). The trim removed 7 bases at V and 8 bases at J, leaving 12 bases unmatched. The CDR3 is made up of 16 amino acids. CDR3 in DNA: TGTGCCAGCACCCGACTGCTAGCGGGAGGGCCGGATGAGCAGTTCTTC. Its translation: CASTRLLAGGPDEQFF.

The chain couples TRBV11-2 to TRBJ2-7; D possibly corresponds to TRBD2 (5 bases). The CDR3 spans 12 residues. V was shortened by 3 bases and J by 5 bases, with 8 bases between the two germline ends. From germline, CDR1 is SGHAT and CDR2 FQNNGV. For the CDR3, the DNA is TGTGCCAGCAGCTTTCGGAGGCACGAGCAGTACTTC. Protein product: CASSFRRHEQYF.

The rearrangement joins TRBV10-2 to TRBJ1-4; D might be TRBD1 (5 bases). The CDR3 is 12 amino acids. The germline gives CDR1 WSHSY, CDR2 SAAADI. Trimming pared 0 bases from V and 11 bases from J, leaving 7 bases between. The CDR3 loop reads CASSESQGKLFF. CDR3 sequence (DNA): TGCGCCAGCAGTGAGTCGCAGGGTAAACTGTTTTTT.

The rearrangement joins TRBV2 to TRBJ2-7; TRBD1 matches at 12 bases. CDR3 length: 15 residues. After removal of 5 bases from V and 4 bases from J, the junction contained 6 bases not matched to a gene. Germline CDR1 reads SNHLY; CDR2 reads FYNNEI. The chain's CDR3 is CASSRDRGPAYEQYF. The CDR3 DNA sequence: TGTGCCAGCAGTCGGGACAGGGGGCCGGCGTACGAGCAGTACTTC. Supplemented by reference TRBV2 and TRBJ2-7, the full variable domain reads EPEVTQTPSHQVTQMGQEVILRCVPISNHLYFYWYRQILGQKVEFLVSFYNNEISEKSEIFDDQFSVERPDGSNFTLKIRSTKLEDSAMYFCASSRDRGPAYEQYFGPGTRLTVT.

The chain carries TRBV4-1 and TRBJ2-5, with D maybe TRBD2 (6 bases). This CDR3 is 15 amino acids long. V lost 0 bases and J 7 bases, leaving 15 bases between the germline ends. Germline V CDR1 and CDR2: MGHRA, YSYEKL. The CDR3 nucleotides are TGCGCCAGCAGCCAAGATATCCTAGCGCTCGGGACCCAGTACTTC. Its translation: CASSQDILALGTQYF.

V and J are TRBV7-2 and TRBJ1-4; possibly TRBD1 for D (6 bases). Per germline, CDR1 SGHTA and CDR2 FQGNSA. The CDR3 is 14 residues long. V was shortened by 5 bases and J by 9 bases, with 16 bases between the two germline ends. CDR3 DNA sequence: TGTGCCAGCAGCGGAGACAGGACTCGGAAAAAACTGTTTTTT. Its protein product is CASSGDRTRKKLFF.

The chain recombines TRBV10-2 with TRBJ1-3; D is unclear. The CDR3 runs 13 residues. Germline CDR1 and CDR2: WSHSY and SAAADI. Trimming took off 4 bases at V and 4 bases at J, with 8 bases between the two ends. The DNA of the CDR3 is TGCGCCAGCAGTGGTTCCGCGGGAAACACCATATATTTT. Amino acids: CASSGSAGNTIYF.

The chain is built from TRBV10-2 and TRBJ1-3; a possible D gene is TRBD1 (6 bases). The CDR3 runs to 15 residues. V was shortened by 6 bases and J by 3 bases, with 15 bases between the two germline ends. CDR1 WSHSY and CDR2 SAAADI come from the germline V gene. As DNA, the CDR3 is TGCGCCAGCAGACCACAGGGATTGAATGGAAACACCATATATTTT. It is translated as CASRPQGLNGNTIYF.

This rearrangement joins TRBV5-1 to TRBJ2-7, with 7 bases matching TRBD1. The length of the CDR3 is 14 residues. V shed 4 bases and J 5 bases; nucleotides not matched to a gene: 9. CDR1 SGHRS and CDR2 YFSETQ come from the germline V gene. The CDR3 sequence is CASSPKTGRHEQYF. CDR3 nucleotides: TGCGCCAGCAGCCCCAAGACAGGGCGCCACGAGCAGTACTTC.

This chain joins TRBV7-9 and TRBJ2-5; 9 positions match TRBD1. This CDR3 has 15 amino acids. The germline V gene has CDR1 SEHNR and CDR2 FQNEAQ (reference sequence). V gave up 5 bases and J gave up 5 bases; unmatched junction bases: 9. The DNA of the CDR3 is TGTGCCAGCAGCGTGGGACAGGGAAGTGTCGAGACCCAGTACTTC. Residues: CASSVGQGSVETQYF.

The chain carries TRBV6-6 and TRBJ2-7; D possibly corresponds to TRBD1 (6 bases). The CDR3 extends over 14 amino acids. The germline CDR1 and CDR2 sequences are MNHNY and SVGAGI (reference sequence). With 6 bases removed from V and 2 bases from J, the gap between germline ends came to 14 bases. The CDR3 protein is CASRDSSSTYEQYF. The CDR3 DNA sequence: TGTGCCAGCAGGGACAGTTCTTCCACCTACGAGCAGTACTTC.

This rearrangement joins TRBV7-2 to TRBJ1-6; no clear D. Per the germline V gene, CDR1 is SGHTA and CDR2 is FQGNSA. Trimming left V 2 bases short and J 0 bases short, with 8 bases between. CDR3 size: 16 residues. The CDR3 DNA reads as TGTGCCAGCAGCTTAAAAGGGAGCTCCTATAATTCACCCCTCCACTTT. This encodes CASSLKGSSYNSPLHF.

The chain employs TRBV5-4 and TRBJ1-2, with D perhaps matching TRBD1 (5 bases). Between the trimmed V and J ends, which lost 0 bases and 8 bases, there was a span of 5 bases. Per the germline V gene, CDR1 is SGHNT and CDR2 is YYREEE (reference sequence). The CDR3 spans 11 residues. This CDR3 reads CASSLDRGYTF. The CDR3 bases are TGTGCCAGCAGCTTGGACAGGGGCTACACCTTC.

V gene TRBV19 combines with J gene TRBJ1-4; no clear D gene. CDR1 and CDR2 from the germline V gene are LNHDA and SQIVND (reference sequence). The ends were cut back, 3 bases at V and 1 base at J, with 9 bases in the middle. The CDR3 is 15 amino acids. The chain's CDR3 is CASSIRSLTNEKLFF. The CDR3, as DNA: TGTGCCAGTAGTATCAGAAGTTTAACTAATGAAAAACTGTTTTTT.

The chain uses TRBV27 and TRBJ2-3, with D maybe TRBD2 (6 bases). Germline V gene data show CDR1 as MNHEY and CDR2 as SMNVEV (reference sequence). The CDR3 length is 14 residues. Deletions cut 6 bases from V and 7 bases from J, with 17 bases between. This chain's CDR3 is CASRAGLFPYTQYF. CDR3 bases: TGTGCCAGCAGGGCGGGACTGTTCCCGTATACGCAGTATTTT.

This clone turned up a few times. CDR3 loop: CASSLSSGSATDTQYF. DNA for the CDR3: TGTGCCAGCAGCTTATCTAGCGGGAGTGCCACAGATACGCAGTATTTT. The chain uses TRBV7-2 and TRBJ2-3, with TRBD2 matching over 10 bases. The germline CDR1 and CDR2 sequences are SGHTA and FQGNSA. J gave up 2 bases and V 2 bases, and 4 bases lay outside the gene matches. The CDR3 has 16 residues.

The gene calls are TRBV5-1 and TRBJ2-1; 8 positions agree with TRBD2. This CDR3 comprises 15 residues. The V gene's germline CDR1 is SGHRS and CDR2 YFSETQ. Trimming cost V 3 bases and J 3 bases; bases outside gene matches: 5. This chain's CDR3 is CASSWRAGDYNEQFF. CDR3 coding DNA: TGCGCCAGCAGCTGGCGAGCGGGAGACTACAATGAGCAGTTCTTC.

The V gene is TRBV5-4, the J gene TRBJ2-2; 10 bases agree with TRBD2. Germline V gene sequence: CDR1 SGHNT, CDR2 YYREEE (reference sequence). This CDR3 is 18 amino acids long. The J segment lost 7 bases and the V segment lost 4 bases, leaving 16 bases of the junction unmatched. CDR3 protein: CASSPGGLAGATGGELFF. The CDR3 DNA follows: TGTGCCAGCAGCCCGGGTGGGCTAGCGGGAGCGACGGGCGGGGAGCTGTTTTTT.

The V and J genes are TRBV2 and TRBJ2-7; 9 bases fit TRBD1. The ends lost 7 bases at V and 9 bases at J; junction bases unmatched: 13. The CDR3 length is 14 residues. Germline values: CDR1 SNHLY, CDR2 FYNNEI. The CDR3 DNA reads TGTGCCAGCACCCTCTCCGGGACAGGGACCCCGCAGTACTTC. Amino acids: CASTLSGTGTPQYF.

This chain uses TRBV5-1 with TRBJ2-3, with TRBD1 matching 11 bases. This CDR3 comprises 16 residues. Trimming at V came to 2 bases and at J to 3 bases, leaving 5 bases not matched to a gene. Germline values: CDR1 SGHRS, CDR2 YFSETQ. The CDR3, as DNA: TGCGCCAGCAGCTTATCGGGACAGGGGGGAACAGATACGCAGTATTTT. Its translation is CASSLSGQGGTDTQYF.

The chain carries TRBV3-1 (or the pseudogene TRBV3-2) and TRBJ1-6; 8 bases align to TRBD1. Looked up from germline, CDR1 is LGHDT and CDR2 is YNNKEL (reference sequence). V shed 0 bases and J 7 bases; nucleotides not matched to a gene: 2. This CDR3 comprises 15 residues. CDR3 coding DNA: TGTGCCAGCAGCCAAGATCACAGGGGGAATTCACCCCTCCACTTT. Its translation: CASSQDHRGNSPLHF.

This clone has only a few counts. The V and J genes are TRBV30 and TRBJ2-4; D gene uncertain. Gene TRBJ2-5 matches the end of the DNA better, so the J call may be wrong. Germline CDR1 is GTSNPN and CDR2 is SVGIG (reference sequence). The CDR3 totals 11 residues. The CDR3 sequence: CAWSTEQTQYF. CDR3 in DNA: TGTGCCTGGAGTACCGAACAGACCCAGTACTTC.

The chain couples TRBV12-3 or TRBV12-4 to TRBJ2-1; D may be TRBD1 (5 bases). V dropped 3 bases and J dropped 12 bases, with 12 bases sitting between them. This CDR3 spans 12 amino acids. The CDR3 loop is CASSFGASRQFF. The CDR3 coding sequence is TGTGCCAGCAGTTTTGGGGCTAGTCGGCAGTTCTTC.

The chain is built from TRBV19 and TRBJ1-1; D not resolved. The CDR3 spans 13 residues. The germline gives CDR1 LNHDA, CDR2 SQIVND (reference sequence). The V end was cut by 5 bases, the J end by 1 base, with 8 bases between. The CDR3 DNA sequence: TGTGCCAGTAGTCCATACACGAACACTGAAGCTTTCTTT. Translation: CASSPYTNTEAFF.

The chain recombines TRBV7-2 with TRBJ2-3, with TRBD2 identical over 12 bases. Looked up from germline, CDR1 is SGHTA and CDR2 is FQGNSA. J lost 0 bases, V lost 5 bases, and 3 bases had no gene match. The CDR3 has 16 residues. Written as DNA, the CDR3 is TGTGCCAGCAGCCCACTAGCGGGAGGTAGCACAGATACGCAGTATTTT. Translated, it gives CASSPLAGGSTDTQYF.

As for this clone: One junction end does not reproduce the germline sequence, and a read error may be involved. V gene TRBV5-1 combines with J gene TRBJ2-1, with 10 bases that match TRBD1. Germline V gene sequence: CDR1 SGHRS, CDR2 YFSETQ. The CDR3 consists of 14 residues. The CDR3 reads CASSGPGTGERLLF. The CDR3 DNA sequence: TGCGCCAGCAGCGGTCCCGGGACAGGGGAGAGGCTGCTCTTC. Supplemented by reference TRBV5-1 and TRBJ2-1, the full variable domain reads KAGVTQTPRYLIKTRGQQVTLSCSPISGHRSVSWYQQTPGQGLQFLFEYFSETQRNKGNFPGRFSGRQFSNSRSEMNVSTLELGDSALYLCASSGPGTGERLLFGPGTRLTVL.

The chain uses TRBV4-3 and TRBJ1-3, with 11 positions matching TRBD1. The CDR3 loop spans 17 amino acids. Trimming cost V 2 bases and J 3 bases; bases outside gene matches: 6. Germline V gene sequence: CDR1 LGHNA, CDR2 YSLEER. The CDR3 nucleotides are TGCGCCAGCAGCCAAAACGGACAGGGGGCGATTGGAAACACCATATATTTT. It is translated as CASSQNGQGAIGNTIYF.

The J gene is TRBJ1-2, the V gene TRBV14; D gene unclear. The CDR3 sequence is 15 residues long. In germline, CDR1 is SGHDN, CDR2 FVKESK. V lost 1 base and J lost 1, with 10 bases in between. DNA of the CDR3: TGTGCCAGCAGCCAAGGTGGGAGATTTAACTATGGCTACACCTTC. Translation: CASSQGGRFNYGYTF.

J is TRBJ1-5 and V is TRBV30, with D tentatively TRBD1 (5 bases). Germline lookup yields CDR1 GTSNPN and CDR2 SVGIG (reference sequence). V lost 2 bases, J lost 5 bases, and 10 bases lay in between. The CDR3 is 13 amino acids. The CDR3 here is CAWSTDSYQPQHF. The CDR3 DNA reads TGTGCCTGGAGTACCGACAGCTATCAGCCCCAGCATTTT.

This clone was seen just once. The rearrangement joins TRBV10-3 to TRBJ2-2, with 8 bases fitting TRBD1. This CDR3 contains 15 residues. The V segment lost 4 bases and the J segment 7 bases; nucleotides outside the gene matches: 8. Germline CDR1 and CDR2: ENHRY and SYGVKD. The CDR3 sequence is CAISAGQGRSGELFF. Written as DNA, the CDR3 is TGTGCCATCAGTGCCGGACAGGGTCGCAGCGGGGAGCTGTTTTTT.